This T cell receptor beta chain was sequenced for a study of human T cells and chemical hapten exposure (dated by TCRdb to the early 2020s). Turning to the overall study: For sensitization, 2% DPC in acetone was applied to a 2 cm by 2 cm area of upper inner arm skin. Weekly therapeutic DPC doses were additionally applied to the scalp of patients throughout the roughly 22-week study period. Patch testing was performed on the upper back with Finn chambers containing 0.01% DPC, and the patch tests were scored after 6 days according to International Contact Dermatitis Research Group standards. Alopecia areata with under or over 50% scalp involvement, alopecia totalis and alopecia universalis were represented in the patient cohort, which was mostly female. The libraries were sequenced as a pool, and the TCR yield per sample differed mostly because of small variations in library volumes within the pool. In alopecia patients, the study followed how the peripheral blood TCR repertoire changed in vivo over primary and secondary sensitization to diphenylcyclopropenone (DPC), a hapten. Patient blood was sampled pre-sensitization (week 0) and at 2, 6 and about 24 weeks after DPC sensitization. Some 29 alopecia patients gave blood for TCR sequencing at one to four time points (pre-sensitization, 2, 6 and 24 weeks).

Libraries were constructed by RACE. These reads were obtained on a NextSeq 500. Library preparation attached unique molecular identifiers to individual cDNA molecules for quantitative, reproducible TCR counting. Each blood RNA sample was used to sequence both TCR alpha and TCR beta chains. The authors' pipeline ran thus. Samples had a median of roughly 91,000 TCRs, with a range from about 23,224 to 690,600. V, J and CDR3 annotation of the TCR reads was performed with the Decombinator software suite. For the PS versus PT1 abundance plots, all samples were subsampled to the same number of TCRs (28,000). Expanded TCRs were defined as absent before sensitization and observed at least eight times at the 2-week time point. TCRdb handled the public reads itself, with Q25 trimming in fastp and clone calling in MiXCR, and kept productive beta chains. Rows with one shared CDR3 protein collapse into an entry with the most common genes and DNA. V and J calls and clone size were set by TCRdb, not the authors. The sample table holds 380,000 or so distinct CDR3 sequences, of which around 4.8% were seen once. The ten largest make up 2% to 2.5% of the sample.

The sample's time point label, in plain terms: patch test 1, 2 weeks after DPC sensitization. Per the publication, the treatment or condition label means: therapeutic diphenylcyclopropenone sensitization with weekly scalp DPC. Blood at each patch-test visit was drawn before the patch test was applied. Eligible patients were aged 18 to 70, diagnosed with alopecia, deemed suitable for DPC therapy, and excluded if pregnant. Total RNA was extracted from unfractionated whole blood collected in Tempus Blood RNA tubes. According to the germline V gene, CDR1 reads SGHVS and CDR2 reads FQNEAQ. The germline V and J ends show losses of 1 base and 0 bases respectively, and no gene match explains 9 bases of the junction. From cysteine to phenylalanine, the CDR3 is 19 amino acids long. The kept DNA is CDR3 alone, 57 bases in frame from the first base. Details on this clonotype: The target of this receptor is not known. One base away there is no much larger clone; base qualities are not given.

Overall study outcomes, separate from this receptor: The number of TCRs above 1 in 1000 frequency did not change with DPC sensitization; there was no evidence of global repertoire structure alterations. Repeated subsampling changed both the strength of the expansion versus patch-test correlation and the threshold at which that correlation became significant. Expanded TCRs formed significantly more large CDR3 similarity clusters than pre-sensitization or healthy control sets, consistent with antigen-driven responses. The number of PT1 expanded TCRs positively correlated with patch test score, significant at thresholds 8, 16 and 32 but not 4. Alopecia, a presumed autoimmune disease, was present in all patients, so the immune response of the patients might differ from that of healthy individuals.

This sequence uses TRBV7-8 and TRBJ2-5; 12 central nucleotides agree with TRBD2. This receptor was identified in a woman aged 50 to 65 with alopecia areata. Some clones in this sample may be carry-over from other donors' samples. Sequences were derived from whole blood, sampled in connection with sensitization to the hapten diphenylcyclopropenone (DPC). The DNA sequence follows: TGTGCCAGCAGCTTAGGGGCCAGACTAGCGGGGGAGAACCAAGAGACCCAGTACTTC. This is translated as CASSLGARLAGENQETQYF.